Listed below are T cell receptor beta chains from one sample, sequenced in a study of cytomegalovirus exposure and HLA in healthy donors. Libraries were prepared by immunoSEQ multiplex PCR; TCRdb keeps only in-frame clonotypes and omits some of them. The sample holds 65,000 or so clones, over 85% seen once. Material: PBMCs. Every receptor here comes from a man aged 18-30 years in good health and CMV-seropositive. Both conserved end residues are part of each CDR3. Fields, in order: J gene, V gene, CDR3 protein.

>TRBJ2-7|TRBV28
CASSPRLSLIRYEQYF
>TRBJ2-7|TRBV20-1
CSARAGEQYF
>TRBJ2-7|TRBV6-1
CASSDPAGGPYEQYF
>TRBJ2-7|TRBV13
CASSFFYEQYF
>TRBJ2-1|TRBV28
CASSLELLNGGEQFF
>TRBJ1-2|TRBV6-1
CASSEEAGGSNYGYTF
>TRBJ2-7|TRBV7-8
CASSPGLSSYEQYF
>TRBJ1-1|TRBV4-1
CASSQSIVLSGLVNTEAFF
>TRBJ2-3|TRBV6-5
CASSRTGGNLAQYF
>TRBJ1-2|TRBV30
CAWRKQGMDGYTF
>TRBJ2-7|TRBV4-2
CASSQTDTIYEQYF
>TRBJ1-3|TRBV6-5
CASSATGFSGNTIYF
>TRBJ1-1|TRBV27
CASSFQGITEAFF
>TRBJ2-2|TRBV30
CAWSIAGVHTGELFF
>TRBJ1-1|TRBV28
CASSSDRATEAFF
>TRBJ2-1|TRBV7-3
CASSPGTTSYNEQFF
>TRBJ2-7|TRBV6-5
CASSSRAGPFYEQYF
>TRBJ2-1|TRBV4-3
CASSQVITGTHNEQFF
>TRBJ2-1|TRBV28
CASSFLIIGDRGIEQFF
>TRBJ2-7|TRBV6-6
CASSYQSSGSAYEQYF
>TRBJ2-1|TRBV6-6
CASAPGQFINEQFF
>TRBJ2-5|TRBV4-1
CASSARLAGSDVQETQYF
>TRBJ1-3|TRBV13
CASSLEGVFSGNTIYF
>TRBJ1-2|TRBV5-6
CASSRDSNYGYTF
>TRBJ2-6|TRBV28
CASSLQSLSGANVLTF
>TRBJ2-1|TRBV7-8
CASSPSTVYNEQFF